A single sample is the source of the 27 T cell receptor beta chains below, sequenced in a study of early T cells in non-severe SARS-CoV-2 infection. MiXCR, applied by TCRdb to the 5' RACE reads, yields one record per CDR3 protein. The sample contains some 53,000 distinct CDR3 sequences, 7% to 9% of which appear only once. Sequences were obtained from whole blood. The source of these receptors is an adult who was a healthcare worker with PCR-confirmed SARS-CoV-2 infection or an uninfected control (not recorded which).

This clonotype was seen ten or more times. The rearrangement links TRBV4-1 to TRBJ2-4; 10 positions match TRBD1. The length of the CDR3 is 16 residues. V lost 3 bases, J lost 5 bases, and 7 bases stayed unmatched. Germline lookup yields CDR1 MGHRA and CDR2 YSYEKL. The CDR3 here is CASSQGPTGGENIQYF. The CDR3, as DNA: TGCGCCAGCAGCCAGGGACCGACAGGGGGCGAAAACATTCAGTACTTC.

This clonotype has just a few counts. The chain couples TRBV6-2 or TRBV6-3 to TRBJ2-2; tentatively, D is TRBD1 (6 bases). This CDR3 comprises 15 residues. CDR1 is MNHEY, CDR2 SVGEGT, per germline. V lost 8 bases and J lost 7, with 20 bases in between. The CDR3 nucleotides read TGTGCCAGCCGTCGTGGGGGCAGTTACGGCGGGGAGCTGTTTTTT. It specifies CASRRGGSYGGELFF.

This clonotype was detected only a few times. The chain uses TRBV20-1 and TRBJ2-7; D gene unclear. This CDR3 contains 13 residues. Germline CDR1 is DFQATT and CDR2 is SNEGSKA (reference sequence). V dropped 2 bases and J dropped 2 bases, with 10 bases sitting between them. The CDR3 protein is CSARPPAAYEQYF. CDR3 DNA sequence: TGCAGTGCTAGACCCCCGGCGGCCTACGAGCAGTACTTC.

Note on this clonotype: This could be a read error, since a much larger clone is one nucleotide away. As the CDR3 is not closed by the conserved phenylalanine or tryptophan, this likely results from a read error. V usage is TRBV11-2 and J usage is TRBJ2-7; D possibly corresponds to TRBD1 (5 bases). Trimming stripped 6 bases from V and 4 bases from J, with 25 bases between. Looked up from germline, CDR1 is SGHAT and CDR2 is FQNNGV. The CDR3 is 17 amino acids. The CDR3 DNA sequence: TGTGCCAGCAGTCCCTTAAATCGGAGACAGAAAGAATACGAGCAGTACTAC. This sequence encodes CASSPLNRRQKEYEQYY.

J is TRBJ2-3 and V is TRBV7-9; D is unresolved. There are 13 residues in the CDR3. Germline loops: CDR1 SEHNR, CDR2 FQNEAQ (reference sequence). The V gene lost 4 bases and the J gene lost 3 bases, with 8 bases spanning the gap. The CDR3 DNA reads as TGTGCCAGCAGCTATTCCACTACAGATACGCAGTATTTT. Translated: CASSYSTTDTQYF. The full variable domain, its missing parts supplied by reference TRBV7-9 and TRBJ2-3, is DTGVSQNPRHKITKRGQNVTFRCDPISEHNRLYWYRQTLGQGPEFLTYFQNEAQLEKSRLLSDRFSAERPKGSFSTLEIQRTEQGDSAMYLCASSYSTTDTQYFGPGTRLTVL.

This clonotype was recorded many times. The chain uses TRBV30 and TRBJ1-1; a possible D gene is TRBD1 (5 bases). The CDR3 is 14 residues long. V was trimmed by 0 bases and J by 0 bases, leaving 8 bases between them. CDR1 is GTSNPN, CDR2 SVGIG, per germline (reference sequence). The CDR3 DNA reads as TGTGCCTGGAGTGTACGGGGGTTGAACACTGAAGCTTTCTTT. Translated: CAWSVRGLNTEAFF.

This clonotype was observed at least ten times. V usage is TRBV7-8 and J usage is TRBJ2-3; 11 bases are shared with TRBD2. In germline, CDR1 is SGHVS, CDR2 FQNEAQ. V was clipped by 5 bases and J by 8 bases; unmatched bases: 9. The CDR3 runs to 15 residues. DNA of the CDR3: TGTGCCAGCAGCACTTCTAGCGGGGGGACTGTTACGCAGTATTTT. Translation gives CASSTSSGGTVTQYF.

About this clonotype itself: Possible read error: a much larger clone is one base away. The V gene is TRBV5-1, the J gene TRBJ2-1; D possibly corresponds to TRBD1 (5 bases). The CDR3 covers 14 residues. Germline CDR1 is SGHRS and CDR2 is YFSETQ. The CDR3 nucleotides are TGCGCCAGCAGCTTGGAGCAGGGCTTCAATGATCAGTTCTTC. Amino acid sequence: CASSLEQGFNDQFF.

This clonotype was seen more than once but under ten times. This rearrangement joins TRBV5-1 to TRBJ2-3; 11 positions match TRBD2. J was trimmed by 6 bases and V by 3 bases; bases with no gene match: 3. The CDR3 length is 14 residues. Germline assignment: CDR1 SGHRS and CDR2 YFSETQ. The CDR3 is CASSWRTSGDTQYF. The CDR3 region has the DNA TGCGCCAGCAGCTGGAGGACTAGCGGGGATACGCAGTATTTT.

The table lists this clonotype with a few counts. The chain carries TRBV11-3 and TRBJ2-3; 9 nucleotides match TRBD2. V was clipped by 6 bases and J by 2 bases; unmatched bases: 6. Germline CDR1 SGHNT, CDR2 YENEEA. This CDR3 is 15 amino acids long. The CDR3 DNA follows: TGTGCCAGCAGTCCACTAGCGGGCCCCACAGATACGCAGTATTTT. Translation: CASSPLAGPTDTQYF.

This clonotype was recorded at least ten times. The V and J genes are TRBV12-3 or TRBV12-4 and TRBJ2-7, with D possibly TRBD2 on 5 matching bases. The CDR3 consists of 13 residues. Trimming pared 3 bases from V and 6 bases from J, leaving 12 bases between. The CDR3 loop is CASSFGLAPEQYF. CDR3 coding DNA: TGTGCCAGCAGTTTCGGTCTAGCTCCCGAGCAGTACTTC.

This clonotype was seen many times. The chain couples TRBV3-1 to TRBJ2-7, with D possibly being TRBD1 (6 bases). The length of the CDR3 is 14 residues. CDR1 is LGHDT and CDR2 is YNNKEL in the germline V gene (reference sequence). Trimming left V 4 bases short and J 3 bases short, with 13 bases between. The CDR3 sequence: CASSPRQAYYEQYF. CDR3 sequence (DNA): TGTGCCAGCAGCCCGAGACAGGCGTACTACGAGCAGTACTTC.

This rearrangement joins TRBV29-1 to TRBJ2-7; D unresolved. Germline lookup yields CDR1 SQVTM and CDR2 ANQGSEA. V was shortened by 5 bases and J by 6 bases, with 11 bases between the two germline ends. This CDR3 is 11 amino acids long. The CDR3 reads CSVTDLGEQYF. The CDR3 nucleotides are TGCAGCGTTACGGACCTGGGCGAGCAGTACTTC.

This clonotype has a handful of counts. The chain has TRBV11-3 and TRBJ1-1; no clear D gene. Germline loops: CDR1 SGHNT, CDR2 YENEEA. This CDR3 spans 14 amino acids. The ends were cut back, 3 bases at V and 10 bases at J, with 18 bases in the middle. The DNA of the CDR3 is TGTGCCAGCAGCTTCTCCCAAACACCTAATCTAGCTTTCTTT. Its protein is CASSFSQTPNLAFF.

This clonotype was detected many times. The chain uses TRBV3-1 and TRBJ2-5, with 14 nucleotides matching TRBD2. This CDR3 spans 18 amino acids. Trimming removed 1 base from V and 5 bases from J; junction bases left unmatched: 9. Germline V CDR1 and CDR2: LGHDT, YNNKEL (reference sequence). CDR3 nucleotide sequence: TGTGCCAGCAGCCAAGGAGAGACTAGCGGGGGGGCCTGGGAGACCCAGTACTTC. As protein: CASSQGETSGGAWETQYF.

This rearrangement joins TRBV9 to TRBJ2-1; D is possibly TRBD1 (6 bases). The CDR3 has 15 residues. Germline V lookup: CDR1 SGDLS, CDR2 YYNGEE. Trimming cost V 4 bases and J 0 bases, with 11 bases left between them. CDR3 coding DNA: TGTGCCAGCAGCCGTGGACAGAGCTCCTACAATGAGCAGTTCTTC. Amino acids: CASSRGQSSYNEQFF.

The sample holds a few counts of this clonotype. V gene TRBV6-2 or TRBV6-3 combines with J gene TRBJ1-5, with a possible D match to TRBD1 (5 bases). The CDR3 spans 16 residues. Trimming removed 0 bases from V and 6 bases from J, with 15 bases in between. The germline CDR1 and CDR2 sequences are MNHEY and SVGEGT. CDR3 region: CASSYSGTLVGQPQHF. DNA for the CDR3: TGTGCCAGCAGTTACTCCGGGACCCTGGTCGGTCAGCCCCAGCATTTT.

The rearrangement uses TRBV7-3 and TRBJ2-1; 10 nucleotides align to TRBD1. Losses at the gene ends were 3 bases for V and 1 base for J; bases not matched to a gene: 9. The CDR3 sequence is 18 residues long. Germline V gene lookup returns CDR1 SGHTA and CDR2 FQGTGA. DNA of the CDR3: TGTGCCAGCAGCTTTACACCGACAGGGGGCTGGTCCTACAATGAGCAGTTCTTC. Its protein is CASSFTPTGGWSYNEQFF.

This clonotype turned up a few times. J is TRBJ1-5 and V is TRBV20-1; TRBD1 matches at 7 bases. CDR1 is DFQATT, CDR2 SNEGSKA, per germline (reference sequence). This CDR3 is 15 amino acids long. V lost 3 bases, J lost 0 bases, and 5 bases stayed unmatched. The CDR3 loop reads CSASQQGYSNQPQHF. For the CDR3, the DNA is TGCAGTGCTAGCCAACAGGGGTATAGCAATCAGCCCCAGCATTTT.

This clonotype occurred a few times. This CDR3 reads CASSTRASTSGGSYEQYF. DNA of the CDR3: TGTGCCAGTAGTACAAGGGCGTCGACTAGCGGGGGCTCCTACGAGCAGTACTTC. V gene TRBV19 combines with J gene TRBJ2-7, with TRBD2 matching over 12 bases. V dropped 4 bases and J dropped 0; count of bases not matched to a gene: 10. The CDR3 totals 18 residues. CDR1 and CDR2 (germline): LNHDA, SQIVND (reference sequence).

This chain connects TRBV19 to TRBJ1-2; D unclear. Trimming stripped 0 bases from V and 4 bases from J, with 9 bases between. The germline V gene has CDR1 LNHDA and CDR2 SQIVND (reference sequence). The CDR3 covers 14 residues. CDR3 residues: CASSIDPGLYGYTF. The CDR3 DNA sequence: TGTGCCAGTAGTATAGATCCAGGCCTCTATGGCTACACCTTC.

At least ten counts were recorded for this clonotype. The rearrangement joins TRBV29-1 to TRBJ1-5, with D unclear. The CDR3 length is 12 residues. The V gene lost 3 bases and the J gene lost 11 bases, with 14 bases spanning the gap. From germline, CDR1 is SQVTM and CDR2 ANQGSEA. CDR3 protein: CSVDGPSGTQHF. The CDR3 DNA sequence: TGCAGCGTTGATGGACCATCGGGAACCCAGCATTTT.

This clonotype was counted only a few times. This chain joins TRBV9 and TRBJ1-2; D may be TRBD1 (5 bases). Germline V CDR1 and CDR2: SGDLS, YYNGEE. CDR3 length: 14 residues. The V gene lost 4 bases and the J gene lost 7 bases, with 17 bases spanning the gap. The CDR3 loop is CASSPRGGDGGYTF. In DNA, the CDR3 is TGTGCCAGCAGCCCCCGGGGAGGGGATGGTGGCTACACCTTC.

This clonotype turned up a few times. The chain has TRBV29-1 and TRBJ2-1; maybe TRBD2 (5 bases). V dropped 6 bases and J dropped 10 bases, with 16 bases sitting between them. Germline V gene data show CDR1 as SQVTM and CDR2 as ANQGSEA. There are 12 residues in the CDR3. DNA for the CDR3: TGCAGCGTACGAGGGCCAACCGAAGAGCAGTTCTTC. This encodes CSVRGPTEEQFF.

This clonotype was detected only a few times. This chain connects TRBV7-2 to TRBJ1-1, with a weak D call TRBD1 (6 bases). There are 15 residues in the CDR3. V was shortened by 1 base and J by 4 bases, with 13 bases between the two germline ends. Germline V gives CDR1 SGHTA, CDR2 FQGNSA. CDR3 DNA: TGTGCCAGCAGCTTAGTAGGGGGTATGACCACTGAAGCTTTCTTT. Translation gives CASSLVGGMTTEAFF.

The table lists this clonotype with many counts. The chain combines TRBV29-1 with TRBJ1-3, with a weak D call TRBD1 (5 bases). The CDR3 extends over 12 amino acids. Germline loops: CDR1 SQVTM, CDR2 ANQGSEA. The CDR3 sequence: CTPGPFGNTIYF. In nucleotides, the CDR3 is TGCACACCGGGGCCTTTTGGAAACACCATATATTTT.

This sequence joins TRBV29-1 and TRBJ1-1; 10 positions agree with TRBD1. CDR1 is SQVTM and CDR2 is ANQGSEA in the germline V gene. The CDR3 covers 14 residues. The V gene end was trimmed by 6 bases and the J gene end by 5 bases; junction bases not matched to a gene: 9. Here the CDR3 DNA reads TGCAGCGTCGGGGGGACAGGGGCGCGGACTGAAGCTTTCTTT. Translated, it gives CSVGGTGARTEAFF.